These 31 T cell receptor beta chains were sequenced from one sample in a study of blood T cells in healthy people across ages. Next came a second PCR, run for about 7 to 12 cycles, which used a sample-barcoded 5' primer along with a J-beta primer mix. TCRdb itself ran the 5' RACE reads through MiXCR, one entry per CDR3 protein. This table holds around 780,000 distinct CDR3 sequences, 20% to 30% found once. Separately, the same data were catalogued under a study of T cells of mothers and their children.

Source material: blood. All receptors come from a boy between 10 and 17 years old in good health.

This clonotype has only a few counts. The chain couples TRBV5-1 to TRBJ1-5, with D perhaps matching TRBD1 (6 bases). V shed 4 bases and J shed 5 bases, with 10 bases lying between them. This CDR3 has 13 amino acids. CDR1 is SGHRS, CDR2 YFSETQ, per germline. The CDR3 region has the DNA TGCGCCAGCAGCATGACAGGATATCAGCCCCAGCATTTT. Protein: CASSMTGYQPQHF.

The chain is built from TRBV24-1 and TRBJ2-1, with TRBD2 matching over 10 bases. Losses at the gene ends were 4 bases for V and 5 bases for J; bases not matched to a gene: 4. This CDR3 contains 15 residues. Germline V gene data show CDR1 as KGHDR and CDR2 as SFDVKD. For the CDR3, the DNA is TGTGCCACCAGTGACCCTAGCGGGGGAAACAATGAGCAGTTCTTC. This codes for CATSDPSGGNNEQFF.

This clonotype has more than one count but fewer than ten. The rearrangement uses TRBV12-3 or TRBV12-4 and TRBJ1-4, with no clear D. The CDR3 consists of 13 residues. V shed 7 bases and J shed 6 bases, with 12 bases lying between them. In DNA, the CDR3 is TGTGCCAGCACCCGGTCCGGGGATGAAAAACTGTTTTTT. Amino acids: CASTRSGDEKLFF.

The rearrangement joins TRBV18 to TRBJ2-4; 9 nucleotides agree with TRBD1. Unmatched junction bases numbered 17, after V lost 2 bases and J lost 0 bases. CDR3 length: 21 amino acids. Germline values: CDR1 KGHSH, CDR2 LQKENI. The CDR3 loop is CASSPGHTGGDSFLAKNIQYF. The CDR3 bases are TGTGCCAGCTCACCAGGGCACACAGGGGGCGATTCCTTTCTAGCCAAAAACATTCAGTACTTC.

DNA of the CDR3: TGTGCCAGCAGCCTGGACCCCTGGGGTCACCGAGGGGAAAAACTGTTTTTT. Amino acids: CASSLDPWGHRGEKLFF. The V and J genes are TRBV14 and TRBJ1-4; D remains ambiguous. The germline gives CDR1 SGHDN, CDR2 FVKESK. This CDR3 spans 17 amino acids. V lost 4 bases and J 8 bases, leaving 23 bases between the germline ends. The full variable domain, in which reference TRBV14 and TRBJ1-4 provide the parts outside the CDR3, is EAGVTQFPSHSVIEKGQTVTLRCDPISGHDNLYWYRRVMGKEIKFLLHFVKESKQDESGMPNNRFLAERTGGTYSTLKVQPAELEDSGVYFCASSLDPWGHRGEKLFFGSGTQLSVL.

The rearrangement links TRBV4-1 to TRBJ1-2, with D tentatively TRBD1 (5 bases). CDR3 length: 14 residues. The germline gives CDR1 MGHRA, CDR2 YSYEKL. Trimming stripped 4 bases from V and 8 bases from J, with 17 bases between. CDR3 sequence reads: CASSPTGGAAGYTF. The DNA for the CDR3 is TGCGCCAGCAGCCCCACGGGTGGGGCAGCGGGCTACACCTTC.

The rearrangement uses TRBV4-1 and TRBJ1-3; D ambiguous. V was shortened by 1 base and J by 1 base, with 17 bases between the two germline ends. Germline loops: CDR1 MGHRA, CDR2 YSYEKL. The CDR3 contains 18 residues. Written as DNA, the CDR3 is TGCGCCAGCAGCCAAGGCCCTGGTGGGATTCTATCTGGAAACACCATATATTTT. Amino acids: CASSQGPGGILSGNTIYF.

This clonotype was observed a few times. The CDR3 nucleotides are TGCGCCAGCAGCTTGCCCCGGACAGGGGGCCCCTACGAGCAGTACTTC. As protein: CASSLPRTGGPYEQYF. The rearrangement links TRBV5-1 to TRBJ2-7, with 11 bases that match TRBD1. The V gene's germline CDR1 is SGHRS and CDR2 YFSETQ. The CDR3 consists of 16 residues. Trimming removed 1 base from V and 2 bases from J; junction bases left unmatched: 5.

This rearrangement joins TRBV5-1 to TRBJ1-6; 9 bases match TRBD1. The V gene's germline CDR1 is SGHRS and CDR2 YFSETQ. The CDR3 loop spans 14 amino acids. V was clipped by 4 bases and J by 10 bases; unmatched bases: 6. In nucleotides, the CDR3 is TGCGCCAGCAGCGAGGGGACAGGGCGGTCACCCCTCCACTTT. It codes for CASSEGTGRSPLHF.

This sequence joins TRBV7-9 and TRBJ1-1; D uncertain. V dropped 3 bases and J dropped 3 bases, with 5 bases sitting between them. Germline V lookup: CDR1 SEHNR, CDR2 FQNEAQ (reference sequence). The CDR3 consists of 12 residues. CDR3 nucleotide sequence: TGTGCCAGCAGCTTTTCCCACACTGAAGCTTTCTTT. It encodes CASSFSHTEAFF. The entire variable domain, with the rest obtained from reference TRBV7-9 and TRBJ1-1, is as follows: DTGVSQNPRHKITKRGQNVTFRCDPISEHNRLYWYRQTLGQGPEFLTYFQNEAQLEKSRLLSDRFSAERPKGSFSTLEIQRTEQGDSAMYLCASSFSHTEAFFGQGTRLTVV.

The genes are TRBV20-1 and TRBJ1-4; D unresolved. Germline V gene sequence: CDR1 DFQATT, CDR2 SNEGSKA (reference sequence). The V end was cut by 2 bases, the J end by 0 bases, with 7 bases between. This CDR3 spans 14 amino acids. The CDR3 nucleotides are TGCAGTGCTAGATCGGACGCAACTAATGAAAAACTGTTTTTT. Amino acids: CSARSDATNEKLFF.

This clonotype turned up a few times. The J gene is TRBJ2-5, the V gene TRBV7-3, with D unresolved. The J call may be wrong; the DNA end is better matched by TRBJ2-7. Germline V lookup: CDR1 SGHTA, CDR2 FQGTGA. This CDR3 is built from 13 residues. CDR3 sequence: CASSRKGQGEQYF. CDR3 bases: TGTGCCAGCAGCCGGAAAGGCCAAGGCGAGCAGTACTTC.

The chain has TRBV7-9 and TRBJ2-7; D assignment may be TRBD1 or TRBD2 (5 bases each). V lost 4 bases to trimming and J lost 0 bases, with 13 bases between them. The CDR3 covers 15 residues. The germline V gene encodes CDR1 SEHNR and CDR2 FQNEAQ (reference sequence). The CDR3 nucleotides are TGTGCCAGCAGCTCAAACCCCGGGGCCTCCTACGAGCAGTACTTC. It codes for CASSSNPGASYEQYF. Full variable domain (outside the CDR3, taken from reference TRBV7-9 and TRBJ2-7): DTGVSQNPRHKITKRGQNVTFRCDPISEHNRLYWYRQTLGQGPEFLTYFQNEAQLEKSRLLSDRFSAERPKGSFSTLEIQRTEQGDSAMYLCASSSNPGASYEQYFGPGTRLTVT.

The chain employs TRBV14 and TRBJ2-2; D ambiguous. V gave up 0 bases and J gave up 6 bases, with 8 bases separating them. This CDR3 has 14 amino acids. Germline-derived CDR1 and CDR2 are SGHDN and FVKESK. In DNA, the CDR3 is TGTGCCAGCAGCCAAGATCGGCTGCCCGGGGAGCTGTTTTTT. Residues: CASSQDRLPGELFF. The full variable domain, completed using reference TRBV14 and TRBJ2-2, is EAGVTQFPSHSVIEKGQTVTLRCDPISGHDNLYWYRRVMGKEIKFLLHFVKESKQDESGMPNNRFLAERTGGTYSTLKVQPAELEDSGVYFCASSQDRLPGELFFGEGSRLTVL.

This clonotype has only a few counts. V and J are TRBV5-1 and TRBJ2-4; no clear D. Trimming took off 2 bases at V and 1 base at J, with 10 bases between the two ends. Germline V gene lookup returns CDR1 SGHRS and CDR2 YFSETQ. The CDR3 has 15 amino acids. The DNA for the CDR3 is TGCGCCAGCAGCTTCTCGAGTCTGGCCAAAAACATTCAGTACTTC. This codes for CASSFSSLAKNIQYF.

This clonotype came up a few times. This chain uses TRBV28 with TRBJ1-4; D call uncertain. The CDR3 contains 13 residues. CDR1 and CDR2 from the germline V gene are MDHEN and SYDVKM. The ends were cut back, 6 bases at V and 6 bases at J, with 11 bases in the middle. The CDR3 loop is CASRLGLDEKLFF. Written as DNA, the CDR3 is TGTGCCAGCAGGCTTGGGCTTGATGAAAAACTGTTTTTT.

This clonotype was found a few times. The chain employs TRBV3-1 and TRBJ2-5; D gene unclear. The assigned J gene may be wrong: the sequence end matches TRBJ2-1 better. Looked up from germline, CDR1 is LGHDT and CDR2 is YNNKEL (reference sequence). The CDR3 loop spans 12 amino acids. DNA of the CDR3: TGTGCCAGCAGCCAAGATCCCCGGGAGCAGTTCTTC. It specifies CASSQDPREQFF.

The CDR3 DNA is TGTGCCAGCAGACCTTACGGGACCCAAGAGACCCAGTACTTC. Amino acids: CASRPYGTQETQYF. This chain connects TRBV12-3 or TRBV12-4 to TRBJ2-5; D is possibly TRBD1 or TRBD2 (5 bases each). The CDR3 is 14 amino acids. V was cut by 6 bases and J by 1 base, with 12 bases left in between.

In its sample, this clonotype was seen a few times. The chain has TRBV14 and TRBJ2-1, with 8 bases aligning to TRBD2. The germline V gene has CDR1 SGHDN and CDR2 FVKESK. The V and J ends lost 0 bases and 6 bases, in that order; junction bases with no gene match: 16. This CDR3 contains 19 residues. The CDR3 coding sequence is TGTGCCAGCAGCCAAGATGAGGGTAGCGGGGCCCTAAGGGGCAATGAGCAGTTCTTC. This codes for CASSQDEGSGALRGNEQFF.

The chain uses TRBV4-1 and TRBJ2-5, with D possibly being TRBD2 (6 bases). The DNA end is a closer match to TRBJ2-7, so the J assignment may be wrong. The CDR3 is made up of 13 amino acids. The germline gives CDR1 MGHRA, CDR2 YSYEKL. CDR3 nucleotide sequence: TGCGCCAGCAGCCATCAGACTAGCTACGAGCAGTACTTC. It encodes CASSHQTSYEQYF.

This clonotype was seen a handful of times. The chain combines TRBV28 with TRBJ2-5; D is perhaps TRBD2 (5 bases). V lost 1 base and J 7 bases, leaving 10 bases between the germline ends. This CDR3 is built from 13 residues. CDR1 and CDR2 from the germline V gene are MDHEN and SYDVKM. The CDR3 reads CASSLFKGGTQYF. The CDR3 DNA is TGTGCCAGCAGTTTATTCAAAGGAGGGACCCAGTACTTC.

The CDR3 protein is CASSTGQDLSYNSPLHF. CDR3 nucleotide sequence: TGCGCCAGCAGCACCGGACAGGATCTCTCCTATAATTCACCCCTCCACTTT. This chain joins TRBV5-1 and TRBJ1-6, with TRBD1 matching 7 bases. The CDR3 consists of 17 residues. CDR1 is SGHRS, CDR2 YFSETQ, per germline. V gave up 4 bases and J gave up 0 bases; unmatched junction bases: 7.

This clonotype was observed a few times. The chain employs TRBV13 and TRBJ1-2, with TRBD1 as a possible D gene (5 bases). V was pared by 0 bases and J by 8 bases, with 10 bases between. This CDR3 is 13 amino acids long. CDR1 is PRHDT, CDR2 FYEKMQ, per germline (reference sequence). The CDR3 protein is CASSLGTVKGYTF. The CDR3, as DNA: TGTGCCAGCAGCTTAGGGACAGTAAAAGGCTACACCTTC.

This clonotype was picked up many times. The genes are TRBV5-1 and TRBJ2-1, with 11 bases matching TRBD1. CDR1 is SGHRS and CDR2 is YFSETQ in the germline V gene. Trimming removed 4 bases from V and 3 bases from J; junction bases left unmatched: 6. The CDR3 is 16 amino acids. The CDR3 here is CASSLAGTGGYNEQFF. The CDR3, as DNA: TGCGCCAGCAGCCTCGCCGGGACAGGGGGCTACAATGAGCAGTTCTTC.

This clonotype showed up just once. In DNA form, the CDR3 reads TGCGCCAGCACTAGCGGACCCTACGAGCAGTACTTC. Its translation: CASTSGPYEQYF. This sequence joins TRBV10-2 and TRBJ2-7; 7 positions agree with TRBD2. The CDR3 runs 12 residues. Trimming cost V 7 bases and J 2 bases; bases outside gene matches: 2. Germline CDR1 WSHSY, CDR2 SAAADI.

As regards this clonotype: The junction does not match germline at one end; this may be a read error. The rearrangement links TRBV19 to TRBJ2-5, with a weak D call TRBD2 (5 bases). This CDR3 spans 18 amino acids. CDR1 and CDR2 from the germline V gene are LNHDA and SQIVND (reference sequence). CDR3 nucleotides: TGTGCCAGTAGTATAATGGGGATAGCGAGCGGACGCCAAGAGGCCCAGTACTTC. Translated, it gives CASSIMGIASGRQEAQYF.

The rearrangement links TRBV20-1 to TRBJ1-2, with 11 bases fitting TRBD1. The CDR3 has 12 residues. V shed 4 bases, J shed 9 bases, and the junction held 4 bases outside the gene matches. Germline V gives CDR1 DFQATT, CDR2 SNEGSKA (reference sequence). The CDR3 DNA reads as TGCAGTGCTATCCGGACAGGGGGCAGCTACACCTTC. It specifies CSAIRTGGSYTF.

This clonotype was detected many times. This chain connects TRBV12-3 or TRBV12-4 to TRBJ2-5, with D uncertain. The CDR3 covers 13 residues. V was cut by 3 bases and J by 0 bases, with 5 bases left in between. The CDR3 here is CASSFPYQETQYF. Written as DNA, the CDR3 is TGTGCCAGCAGTTTTCCCTACCAAGAGACCCAGTACTTC.

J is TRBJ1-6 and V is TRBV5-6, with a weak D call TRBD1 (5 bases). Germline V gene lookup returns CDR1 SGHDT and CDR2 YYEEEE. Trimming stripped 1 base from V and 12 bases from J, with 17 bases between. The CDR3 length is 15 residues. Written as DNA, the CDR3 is TGTGCCAGCAGCTTGATTGAGGGGAACCGCAGACCCCTCCACTTT. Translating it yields CASSLIEGNRRPLHF.

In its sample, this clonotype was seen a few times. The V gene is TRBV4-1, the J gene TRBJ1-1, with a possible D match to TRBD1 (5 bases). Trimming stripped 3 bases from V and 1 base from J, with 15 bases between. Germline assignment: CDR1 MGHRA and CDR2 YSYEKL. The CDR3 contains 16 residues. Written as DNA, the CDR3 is TGCGCCAGCAGCCACTTAGACCGGGGGGGGAACACTGAAGCTTTCTTT. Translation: CASSHLDRGGNTEAFF.

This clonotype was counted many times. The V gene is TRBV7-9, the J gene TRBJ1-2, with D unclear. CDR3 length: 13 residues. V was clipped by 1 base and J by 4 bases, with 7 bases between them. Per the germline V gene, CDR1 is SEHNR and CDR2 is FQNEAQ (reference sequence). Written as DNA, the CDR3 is TGTGCCAGCAGCTTAGGAGAGGTCTATGGCTACACCTTC. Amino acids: CASSLGEVYGYTF.